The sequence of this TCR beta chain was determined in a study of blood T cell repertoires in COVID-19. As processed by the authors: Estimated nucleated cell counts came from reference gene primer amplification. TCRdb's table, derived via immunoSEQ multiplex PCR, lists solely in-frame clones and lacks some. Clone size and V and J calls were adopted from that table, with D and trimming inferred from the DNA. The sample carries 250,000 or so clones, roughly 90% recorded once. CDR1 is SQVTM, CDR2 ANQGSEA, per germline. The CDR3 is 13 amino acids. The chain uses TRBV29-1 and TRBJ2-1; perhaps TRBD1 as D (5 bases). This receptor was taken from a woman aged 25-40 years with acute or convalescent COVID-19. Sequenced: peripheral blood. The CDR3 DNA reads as TGCACGGTTAGGGGTGGGTCCTACAATGAGCAGTTCTTC. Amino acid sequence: CTVRGGSYNEQFF.